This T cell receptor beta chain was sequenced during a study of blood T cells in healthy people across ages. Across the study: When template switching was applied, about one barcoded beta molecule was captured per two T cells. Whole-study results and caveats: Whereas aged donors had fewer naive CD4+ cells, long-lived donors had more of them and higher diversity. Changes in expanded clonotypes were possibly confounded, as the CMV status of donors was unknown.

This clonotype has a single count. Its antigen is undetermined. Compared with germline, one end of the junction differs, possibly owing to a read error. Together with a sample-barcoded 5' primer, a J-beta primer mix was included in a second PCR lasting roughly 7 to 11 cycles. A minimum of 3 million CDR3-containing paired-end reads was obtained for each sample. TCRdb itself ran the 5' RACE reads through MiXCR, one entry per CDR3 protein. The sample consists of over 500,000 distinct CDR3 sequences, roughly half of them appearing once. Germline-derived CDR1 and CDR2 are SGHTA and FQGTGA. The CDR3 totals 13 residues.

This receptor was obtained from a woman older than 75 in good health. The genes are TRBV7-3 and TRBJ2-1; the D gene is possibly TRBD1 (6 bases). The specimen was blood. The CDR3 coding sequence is TGTGTCAGCAGCTCAAGACAGGCCAATGAGCAGTTCTTC. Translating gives CVSSSRQANEQFF.